Listed below are T cell receptor beta chains from one sample, sequenced in a study of blood T cell repertoires in COVID-19. Using immunoSEQ multiplex PCR, the repertoire was profiled, and TCRdb retains in-frame clones only, with some absent. Among fewer than 15,000 clones listed, approximately 86% were seen once. The sample taken for sequencing was peripheral blood. All receptors derive from a man older than 75 with acute or convalescent COVID-19. CDR3s include the opening cysteine and the closing phenylalanine or tryptophan. D genes are given only for firm matches. The size entry is marked missing in some rows and otherwise reads once, few, many or a size class.

V	J	size	D	CDR3	DNA
TRBV20-1	TRBJ2-7	NA	NA	CSATRQYEQYF	TGCAGTGCTACCAGGCAGTACGAGCAGTACTTC
TRBV7-8	TRBJ2-1	NA	NA	CASSWPDRRNYNEQFF	TGTGCCAGCAGCTGGCCCGACAGGAGGAACTACAATGAGCAGTTCTTC
TRBV5-1	TRBJ2-3	once	NA	CASSLLERDTQYF	TGCGCCAGCAGCTTGCTTGAGAGAGATACGCAGTATTTT
TRBV7-2	TRBJ2-7	NA	TRBD1	CATTPGQGHEQYF	TGTGCCACCACCCCGGGACAGGGGCACGAGCAGTACTTC
TRBV18	TRBJ2-4	once	TRBD2	CASSPPGIAGSSKNIQYF	TGTGCCAGCTCACCACCCGGGATAGCGGGATCGAGCAAAAACATTCAGTACTTC
TRBV5-4	TRBJ2-3	NA	TRBD1	CASSLSRGTTDTQYF	TGTGCCAGCAGCCTTTCCAGGGGGACCACAGATACGCAGTATTTT
TRBV2	TRBJ1-3	NA	TRBD1	CASRQNRGGGNTIYF	TGTGCCAGCAGGCAGAACAGGGGAGGTGGAAACACCATATATTTT
TRBV6-2/TRBV6-3	TRBJ1-4	NA	TRBD1	CASSDRGNEKLFF	TGTGCCAGCAGTGACAGGGGAAATGAAAAACTGTTTTTT
TRBV29-1	TRBJ1-5	NA	NA	CSVGDNSNQPQHF	TGCAGCGTTGGGGACAATAGCAATCAGCCCCAGCATTTT
TRBV7-2	TRBJ2-1	once	TRBD2	CASSLTGSGRARNEQFF	TGTGCCAGCAGCTTAACCGGTAGCGGGAGGGCGAGGAATGAGCAGTTCTTC
TRBV29-1	TRBJ1-3	NA	NA	CSVLMGSSGNTIYF	TGCAGCGTTCTCATGGGGAGCTCTGGAAACACCATATATTTT
TRBV27	TRBJ1-3	once	NA	CASSLAMRGNTIYF	TGTGCCAGCAGTTTAGCAATGAGAGGGAACACCATATATTTT
TRBV7-2	TRBJ2-7	NA	NA	CASSHVIATGTYEQYF	TGTGCCAGCAGCCACGTAATAGCGACAGGAACCTACGAGCAGTACTTC
TRBV5-1	TRBJ1-6	NA	NA	CASSLDGQRPNLHF	TGCGCCAGCAGCTTGGACGGACAGCGTCCTAACCTCCACTTT
TRBV7-8	TRBJ1-2	NA	NA	CASSFRDTYYGYTF	TGTGCCAGCAGCTTCAGGGACACCTACTATGGCTACACCTTC
TRBV7-9	TRBJ2-3	NA	TRBD2	CASSLGLAGLLDTQYF	TGTGCCAGCAGCCTTGGACTAGCGGGGTTATTAGATACGCAGTATTTT
TRBV19	TRBJ2-2	NA	TRBD1	CATSQGAGTGELFF	TGTGCCACCTCACAGGGGGCGGGAACCGGGGAGCTGTTTTTT
TRBV10-2	TRBJ1-1	NA	TRBD1	CASRIEDRANTEAFF	TGCGCCAGCAGGATTGAGGACAGGGCGAACACTGAAGCTTTCTTT
TRBV6-6	TRBJ2-6	NA	TRBD1	CASMGQRSSGANVLTF	TGTGCCAGCATGGGACAGCGATCCTCTGGGGCCAACGTCCTGACTTTC
TRBV7-8	TRBJ1-1	NA	NA	CASSPQFLSTEAFF	TGTGCCAGCAGCCCCCAATTCCTGAGCACTGAAGCTTTCTTT
TRBV7-3	TRBJ2-5	NA	TRBD1	CASSIGQGLQETQYF	TGTGCCAGCAGCATAGGACAGGGCCTTCAAGAGACCCAGTACTTC
TRBV7-3	TRBJ1-1	few	NA	CASSSERNTEAFF	TGTGCCAGCAGCTCGGAGAGGAACACTGAAGCTTTCTTT
TRBV10-3	TRBJ2-7	NA	TRBD2	CAISTTGTSGSYEQYF	TGTGCCATCAGTACCACGGGGACTAGCGGGAGTTACGAGCAGTACTTC
TRBV11-2	TRBJ2-2	NA	TRBD2	CASTKWGGPNTGELFF	TGTGCCAGCACGAAATGGGGAGGGCCGAACACCGGGGAGCTGTTTTTT
TRBV7-9	TRBJ2-7	NA	TRBD1	CASSPTGIYEQYF	TGTGCCAGCAGCCCGACAGGGATTTACGAGCAGTACTTC
TRBV3-1/TRBV3-2	TRBJ1-5	once	TRBD1	CASSQSDRDNQPQHF	TGTGCCAGCAGCCAGTCGGACAGGGATAATCAGCCCCAGCATTTT
TRBV19	TRBJ2-1	NA	NA	CASYQNNEQFF	TGTGCCAGTTACCAGAACAATGAGCAGTTCTTC
TRBV20-1	TRBJ2-3	NA	NA	CSASRAQSLLMDTQYF	TGCAGTGCTAGTCGCGCCCAAAGCCTCTTGATGGATACGCAGTATTTT
TRBV29-1	TRBJ2-2	NA	NA	CSAEPGTSNTGELFF	TGCAGCGCCGAACCTGGGACATCGAACACCGGGGAGCTGTTTTTT
TRBV24-1	TRBJ2-3	NA	TRBD1	CATSWTGLPDTQYF	TGTGCCACCAGTTGGACAGGTCTCCCAGATACGCAGTATTTT